This T cell receptor beta chain originates from a study of cytomegalovirus exposure and HLA in healthy donors. The study's findings and limits: In a later analysis, V- and J-gene trimming of beta chains associated with a DCLRE1C missense variant, replicated independently.

These donors, healthy bone marrow donors, were studied. The J segment lost 6 bases and the V segment lost 4 bases, leaving 5 bases of the junction unmatched. This CDR3 spans 14 amino acids. Per the germline V gene, CDR1 is SGDLS and CDR2 is YYNGEE. With respect to this clone: Its antigen remains unknown.

The PCR was carried out with 60 Vbeta primers and 13 Jbeta primers. Profiling relied on immunoSEQ multiplex PCR, and the TCRdb table lists in-frame clones only, not all of them. The sample includes 130,000 or so clones, roughly 88% of them seen just once. This chain uses TRBV9 with TRBJ2-1; 9 nucleotides match TRBD1. This receptor was taken from a woman aged 18-29 years in good health and CMV-seropositive. The source material was PBMCs. Here the CDR3 reads CASSRPGQGNEQFF. Written as DNA, the CDR3 is TGTGCCAGCAGCAGACCGGGACAGGGCAATGAGCAGTTCTTC.